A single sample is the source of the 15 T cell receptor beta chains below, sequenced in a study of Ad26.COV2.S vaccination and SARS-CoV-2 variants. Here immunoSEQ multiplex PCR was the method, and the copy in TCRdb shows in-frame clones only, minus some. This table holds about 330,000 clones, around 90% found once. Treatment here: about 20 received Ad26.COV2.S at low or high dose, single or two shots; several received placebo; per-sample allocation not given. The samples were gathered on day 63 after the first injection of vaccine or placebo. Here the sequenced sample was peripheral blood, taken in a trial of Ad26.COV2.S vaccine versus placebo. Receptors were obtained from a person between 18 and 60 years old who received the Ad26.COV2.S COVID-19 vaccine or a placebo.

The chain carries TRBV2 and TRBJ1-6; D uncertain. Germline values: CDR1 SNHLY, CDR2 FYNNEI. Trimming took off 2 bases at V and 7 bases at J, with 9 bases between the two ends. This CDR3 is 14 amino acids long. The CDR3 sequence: CASSELSGNSPLHF. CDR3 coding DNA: TGTGCCAGCAGTGAATTATCCGGGAATTCACCCCTCCACTTT.

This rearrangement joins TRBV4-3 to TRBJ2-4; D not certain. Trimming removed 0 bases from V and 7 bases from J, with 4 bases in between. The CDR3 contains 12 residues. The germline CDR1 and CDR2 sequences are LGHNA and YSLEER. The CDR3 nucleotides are TGCGCCAGCAGCCAAGAAAGGAACATTCAGTACTTC. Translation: CASSQERNIQYF.

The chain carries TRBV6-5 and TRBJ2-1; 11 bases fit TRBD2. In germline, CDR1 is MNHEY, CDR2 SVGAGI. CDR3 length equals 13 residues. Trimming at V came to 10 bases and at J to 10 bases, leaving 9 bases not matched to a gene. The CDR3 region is CATGASGGLEQFF. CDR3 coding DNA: TGTGCCACGGGGGCTAGCGGGGGGTTAGAGCAGTTCTTC.

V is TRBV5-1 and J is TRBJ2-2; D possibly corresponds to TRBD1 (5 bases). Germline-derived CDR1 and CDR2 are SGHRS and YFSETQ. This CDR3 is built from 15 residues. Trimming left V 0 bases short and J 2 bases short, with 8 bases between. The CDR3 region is CASSLGQSNTGELFF. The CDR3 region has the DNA TGCGCCAGCAGCTTGGGACAGAGTAACACCGGGGAGCTGTTTTTT.

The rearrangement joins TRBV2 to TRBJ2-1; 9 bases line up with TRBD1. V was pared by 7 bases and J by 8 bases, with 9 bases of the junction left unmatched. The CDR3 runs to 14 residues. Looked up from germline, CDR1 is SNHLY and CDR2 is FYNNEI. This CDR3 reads CASTGDRARDEQFF. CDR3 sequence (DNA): TGTGCCAGCACCGGGGACAGGGCTAGGGATGAGCAGTTCTTC. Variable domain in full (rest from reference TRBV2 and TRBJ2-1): EPEVTQTPSHQVTQMGQEVILRCVPISNHLYFYWYRQILGQKVEFLVSFYNNEISEKSEIFDDQFSVERPDGSNFTLKIRSTKLEDSAMYFCASTGDRARDEQFFGPGTRLTVL.

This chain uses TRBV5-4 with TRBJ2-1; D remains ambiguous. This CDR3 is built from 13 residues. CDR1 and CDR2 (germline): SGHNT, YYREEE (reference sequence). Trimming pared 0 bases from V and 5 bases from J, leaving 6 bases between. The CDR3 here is CASSLEINNEQFF. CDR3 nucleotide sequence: TGTGCCAGCAGCTTGGAAATCAACAATGAGCAGTTCTTC.

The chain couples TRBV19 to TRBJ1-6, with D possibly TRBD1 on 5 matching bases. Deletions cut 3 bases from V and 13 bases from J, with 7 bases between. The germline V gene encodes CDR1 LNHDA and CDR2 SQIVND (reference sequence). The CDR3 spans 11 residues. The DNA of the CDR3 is TGTGCCAGTAGTATGGGGGGGCCCCTCCACTTT. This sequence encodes CASSMGGPLHF.

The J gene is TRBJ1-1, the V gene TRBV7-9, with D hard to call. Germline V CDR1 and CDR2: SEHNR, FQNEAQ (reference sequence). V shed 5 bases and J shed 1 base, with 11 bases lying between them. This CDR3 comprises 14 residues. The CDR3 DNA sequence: TGTGCCAGCAGCCCGGTAGTGGAGAACACTGAAGCTTTCTTT. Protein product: CASSPVVENTEAFF.

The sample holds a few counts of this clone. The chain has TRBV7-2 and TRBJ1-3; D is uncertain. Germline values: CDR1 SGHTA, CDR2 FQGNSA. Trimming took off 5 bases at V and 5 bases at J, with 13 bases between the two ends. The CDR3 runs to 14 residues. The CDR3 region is CASSASIQRNTIYF. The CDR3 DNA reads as TGTGCCAGCAGCGCCTCCATTCAGCGAAACACCATATATTTT. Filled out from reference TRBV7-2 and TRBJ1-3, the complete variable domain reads GAGVSQSPSNKVTEKGKDVELRCDPISGHTALYWYRQSLGQGLEFLIYFQGNSAPDKSGLPSDRFSAERTGGSVSTLTIQRTQQEDSAVYLCASSASIQRNTIYFGEGSWLTVV.

CDR3: CASTWDRAIEQYV. The CDR3 DNA reads TGTGCCAGCACCTGGGACAGGGCGATCGAGCAGTACGTC. This chain joins TRBV6-5 and TRBJ2-7, with TRBD1 matching over 9 bases. The CDR3 contains 13 residues. The V gene's germline CDR1 is MNHEY and CDR2 SVGAGI. Trimming removed 7 bases from V and 6 bases from J; junction bases left unmatched: 7.

CDR3 protein: CASSPYGQGSQPQHF. DNA for the CDR3: TGTGCCAGCTCACCATATGGACAGGGTAGTCAGCCCCAGCATTTT. The chain uses TRBV18 and TRBJ1-5; 8 positions agree with TRBD1. CDR3 length equals 15 residues. The germline V gene has CDR1 KGHSH and CDR2 LQKENI. V trimming: 2 bases; J trimming: 6 bases; junction bases outside the gene matches: 6.

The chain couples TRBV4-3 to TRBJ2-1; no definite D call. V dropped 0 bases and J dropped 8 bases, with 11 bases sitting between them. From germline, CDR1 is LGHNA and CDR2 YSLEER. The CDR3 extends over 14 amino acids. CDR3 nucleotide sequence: TGCGCCAGCAGCCAAGATTTCCCCTTTTATGAGCAGTTCTTC. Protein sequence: CASSQDFPFYEQFF.

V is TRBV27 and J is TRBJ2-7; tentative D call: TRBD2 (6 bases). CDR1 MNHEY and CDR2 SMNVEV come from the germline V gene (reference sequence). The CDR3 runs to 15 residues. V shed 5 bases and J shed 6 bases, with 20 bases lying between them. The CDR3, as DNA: TGTGCCAGCAGTCCCCGTTGGGGGGATGGGGCCGAGCAGTACTTC. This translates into CASSPRWGDGAEQYF.

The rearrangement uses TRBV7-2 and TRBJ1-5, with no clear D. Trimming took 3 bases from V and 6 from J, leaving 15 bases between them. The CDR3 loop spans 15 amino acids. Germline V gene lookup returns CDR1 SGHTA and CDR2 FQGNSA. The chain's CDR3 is CASSFRTGLGQPQHF. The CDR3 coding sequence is TGTGCCAGCAGCTTCCGGACGGGCCTCGGTCAGCCCCAGCATTTT.

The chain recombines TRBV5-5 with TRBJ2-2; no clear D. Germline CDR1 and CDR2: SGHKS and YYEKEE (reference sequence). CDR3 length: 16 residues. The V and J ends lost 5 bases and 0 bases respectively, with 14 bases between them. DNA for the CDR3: TGTGCCAGCAGTCCTTCAAGGTCCCCGAACACCGGGGAGCTGTTTTTT. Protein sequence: CASSPSRSPNTGELFF.